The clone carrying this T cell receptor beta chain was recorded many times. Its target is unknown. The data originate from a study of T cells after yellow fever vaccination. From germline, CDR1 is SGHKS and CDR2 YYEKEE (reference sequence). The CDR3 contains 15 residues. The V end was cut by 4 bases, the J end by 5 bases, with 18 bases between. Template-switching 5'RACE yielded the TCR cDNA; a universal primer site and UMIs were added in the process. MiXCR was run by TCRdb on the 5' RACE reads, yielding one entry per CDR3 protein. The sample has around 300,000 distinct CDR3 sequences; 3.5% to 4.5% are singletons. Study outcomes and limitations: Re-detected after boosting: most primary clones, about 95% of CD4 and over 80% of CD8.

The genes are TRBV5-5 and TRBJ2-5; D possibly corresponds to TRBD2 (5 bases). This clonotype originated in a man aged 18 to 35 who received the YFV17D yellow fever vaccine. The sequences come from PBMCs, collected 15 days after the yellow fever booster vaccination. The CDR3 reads CASSPRPNWEETQYF. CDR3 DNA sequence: TGTGCCAGCAGCCCGCGCCCCAATTGGGAGGAGACCCAGTACTTC.